In this sample, the clone carrying this T cell receptor (beta chain) turned up a few times. The data were obtained in a study of regulatory T cells in long-lasting Graves disease. CDR3 regions were amplified by Arm-PCR using iRepertoire HTBI primers to build TCR beta libraries. TCRdb passed the multiplex PCR reads through MiXCR, listing each CDR3 protein once. The data contain 440,000 or so distinct CDR3 sequences, 16% of them seen just once; the ten biggest clones take up around 11%. V lost 4 bases and J lost 5, with 13 bases in between. CDR1 is MDHEN, CDR2 SYDVKM, per germline. The CDR3 runs to 14 residues. This sample's time point: newly diagnosed GD, antithyroid drugs for less than 3 months. PBMC RNA served as the TCR library source. The same sample was also used in a study of T cells in Graves' hyperthyroidism and ophthalmopathy. This second study says: The primer set for the first-round RT-PCR of the TCR CDR3 was HTBI.

V and J are TRBV28 and TRBJ2-3; the D is unclear. The material was peripheral blood mononuclear cells (PBMCs), obtained at new diagnosis, from a patient treated with antithyroid drugs. The sequence derives from a woman under 40 with Graves disease. CDR3 bases: TGTGCCAGCAGTTCGGACCTAAGAAGAGATACGCAGTATTTT. This gives the protein CASSSDLRRDTQYF.